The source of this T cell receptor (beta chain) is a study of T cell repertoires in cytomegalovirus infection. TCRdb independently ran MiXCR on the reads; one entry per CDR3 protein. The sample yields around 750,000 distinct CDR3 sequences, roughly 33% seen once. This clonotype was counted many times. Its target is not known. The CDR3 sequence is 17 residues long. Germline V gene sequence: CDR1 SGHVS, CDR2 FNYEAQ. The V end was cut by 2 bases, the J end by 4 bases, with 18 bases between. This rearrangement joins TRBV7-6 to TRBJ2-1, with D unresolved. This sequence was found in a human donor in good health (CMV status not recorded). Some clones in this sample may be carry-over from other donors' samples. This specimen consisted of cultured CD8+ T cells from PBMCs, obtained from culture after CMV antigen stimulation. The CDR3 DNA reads TGTGCCAGCAGCTTAACCTCGGGTAGAGACGCTTACAATGAGCAGTTCTTC. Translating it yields CASSLTSGRDAYNEQFF. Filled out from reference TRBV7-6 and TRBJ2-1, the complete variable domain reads GAGVSQSPRYKVTKRGQDVALRCDPISGHVSLYWYRQALGQGPEFLTYFNYEAQQDKSGLPNDRFSAERPEGSISTLTIQRTEQRDSAMYRCASSLTSGRDAYNEQFFGPGTRLTVL.